Following are 14 T cell receptor beta chains from one sample sequenced in a study of T cells in Graves' hyperthyroidism and ophthalmopathy. TCR beta CDR3 regions were amplified from RNA transcripts. The HTBI primer set served for first-round RT-PCR of the TCR CDR3. TCRdb ran MiXCR on the multiplex PCR reads and lists one entry per CDR3 protein. The sample lists around 240,000 distinct CDR3 sequences, just over 14% occurring once. The specimen was blood. These receptors came from a woman between 35 and 50 years old with Graves' hyperthyroidism that later progressed to Graves' ophthalmopathy.

The V and J genes are TRBV3-1 and TRBJ1-3, with D hard to call. Germline CDR1 reads LGHDT; CDR2 reads YNNKEL (reference sequence). V was clipped by 6 bases and J by 0 bases, with 3 bases between them. The CDR3 is 12 amino acids. The CDR3 loop reads CASRSSGNTIYF. The CDR3, as DNA: TGTGCCAGCAGGAGCTCTGGAAACACCATATATTTT.

The chain carries TRBV4-2 and TRBJ2-2, with D unresolved. The V end was cut by 1 base, the J end by 4 bases, with 10 bases between. CDR1 and CDR2 from the germline V gene are LGHNA and YNFKEQ. The CDR3 consists of 15 residues. The CDR3 DNA reads as TGTGCCAGCAGCCAAGGGACGGTGGGCACCGGGGAGCTGTTTTTT. This encodes CASSQGTVGTGELFF.

This clonotype has at least ten counts. This rearrangement joins TRBV11-2 to TRBJ1-1; D might be TRBD1 (6 bases). This CDR3 spans 14 amino acids. Germline V gene lookup returns CDR1 SGHAT and CDR2 FQNNGV. V gave up 1 base and J gave up 8 bases, with 14 bases separating them. The chain's CDR3 is CASSLAGAPEEAFF. The CDR3 DNA follows: TGTGCCAGCAGCTTAGCGGGGGCTCCCGAGGAAGCTTTCTTT.

In this sample, this clonotype turned up many times. This chain links TRBV19 with TRBJ1-1; 8 nucleotides match TRBD1. The CDR3 spans 17 residues. The junction had 12 bases not matched to a gene; V was cut back by 6 bases and J by 0 bases. The germline V gene has CDR1 LNHDA and CDR2 SQIVND (reference sequence). The CDR3 protein is CASRTGTGAFMNTEAFF. The CDR3 DNA is TGTGCCAGTAGGACCGGGACAGGAGCATTTATGAACACTGAAGCTTTCTTT.

Many counts were recorded for this clonotype. The chain employs TRBV18 and TRBJ2-5; D is possibly TRBD2 (5 bases). Trimming stripped 3 bases from V and 3 bases from J, with 8 bases between. Germline values: CDR1 KGHSH, CDR2 LQKENI. The CDR3 runs to 13 residues. This chain's CDR3 is CASSPQAEETQYF. The CDR3 region has the DNA TGTGCCAGCTCACCCCAAGCGGAAGAGACCCAGTACTTC.

This clonotype was counted at least ten times. The chain couples TRBV28 to TRBJ2-7; D gene ambiguous. Germline loops: CDR1 MDHEN, CDR2 SYDVKM. CDR3 length: 11 residues. V was clipped by 5 bases and J by 3 bases, with 5 bases between them. In nucleotides, the CDR3 is TGTGCCAGCAGTCCCCACTACGAGCAGTACTTC. It codes for CASSPHYEQYF.

This chain links TRBV12-3 or TRBV12-4 with TRBJ1-1; no reliable D call. The CDR3 length is 14 residues. V lost 2 bases and J 5 bases, leaving 12 bases between the germline ends. CDR3 in amino acids: CASSLREVGTEAFF. The CDR3 nucleotides read TGTGCCAGCAGTTTACGGGAGGTCGGAACTGAAGCTTTCTTT.

This clonotype was recorded many times. This chain links TRBV5-1 with TRBJ2-7, with D tentatively TRBD2 (5 bases). Germline assignment: CDR1 SGHRS and CDR2 YFSETQ. V lost 1 base and J 0 bases, leaving 8 bases between the germline ends. The CDR3 is 14 amino acids. This CDR3 is CASSLSLASYEQYF. DNA for the CDR3: TGCGCCAGCAGCTTGTCCCTAGCCTCCTACGAGCAGTACTTC. The full variable domain, with the rest looked up from reference TRBV5-1 and TRBJ2-7, is KAGVTQTPRYLIKTRGQQVTLSCSPISGHRSVSWYQQTPGQGLQFLFEYFSETQRNKGNFPGRFSGRQFSNSRSEMNVSTLELGDSALYLCASSLSLASYEQYFGPGTRLTVT.

This clonotype was seen just once. One junction end disagrees with the germline gene, perhaps due to a read error. V is TRBV30 and J is TRBJ2-1, with a weak D call TRBD2 (5 bases). From germline, CDR1 is GTSNPN and CDR2 SVGIG (reference sequence). CDR3 size: 14 residues. The DNA of the CDR3 is TGTGCCTGGAGTCCGTCTAGCTGGAACAATGAGCAGCTCTTC. It yields the protein CAWSPSSWNNEQLF.

As concerns this clonotype: A much larger clone sits a single nucleotide away, making a read error possible. The rearrangement uses TRBV7-9 and TRBJ1-5; the D gene is possibly TRBD1 (6 bases). The CDR3 length is 16 residues. CDR1 is SEHNR and CDR2 is FQNEAQ in the germline V gene (reference sequence). The CDR3 loop reads CASSSQGTGSNQPHHF. CDR3 coding DNA: TGTGCCAGCAGCTCCCAGGGGACGGGAAGCAATCAGCCCCATCATTTT.

This clonotype was recorded many times. J is TRBJ2-3 and V is TRBV24-1; D not resolved. V dropped 10 bases and J dropped 5 bases, with 12 bases sitting between them. Germline assignment: CDR1 KGHDR and CDR2 SFDVKD. The CDR3 sequence is 12 residues long. The CDR3 protein is CATQSNIDTQYF. CDR3 nucleotides: TGTGCCACACAGTCGAACATAGATACGCAGTATTTT.

The chain employs TRBV28 and TRBJ1-5; D is perhaps TRBD1 (6 bases). V shed 6 bases and J shed 0 bases, with 21 bases lying between them. Germline CDR1 MDHEN, CDR2 SYDVKM. The CDR3 loop spans 18 amino acids. CDR3 region: CASSRTAFKVPSNQPQHF. The CDR3 coding sequence is TGTGCCAGCAGCCGGACAGCGTTCAAAGTTCCTAGCAATCAGCCCCAGCATTTT.

The chain uses TRBV18 and TRBJ1-4; perhaps TRBD1 as D (6 bases). This CDR3 has 17 amino acids. Trimming left V 3 bases short and J 8 bases short, with 22 bases between. Germline CDR1 and CDR2: KGHSH and LQKENI. CDR3 nucleotide sequence: TGTGCCAGCTCACCCAGTCGAATTCGAACAGGGAACGAAAAACTGTTTTTT. Encoded protein: CASSPSRIRTGNEKLFF.

This clonotype was recorded a few times. The chain uses TRBV6-9 and TRBJ1-3; D is undetermined. From germline, CDR1 is MNHGY and CDR2 SVAAGI. The CDR3 covers 14 residues. The ends were cut back, 3 bases at V and 0 bases at J, with 6 bases in the middle. CDR3 in amino acids: CASSYRVSGNTIYF. CDR3 in DNA: TGTGCCAGCAGTTACCGGGTCTCTGGAAACACCATATATTTT.